The next 13 T cell receptor beta chains were all read from a single sample in a study of PD-1 blockade in classical Hodgkin lymphoma (dated by TCRdb to 2018 to 2020). In light of the paper, this sample's time point label describes: cycle 4 day 1 (C4D1), after more than 5 weeks of nivolumab. Every trial patient had relapsed following autologous stem cell transplantation, and prior brentuximab vedotin exposure was what differed among cohorts A, B and C. Library construction relied on the immunoSEQ multiplex PCR assay. Here the immuneACCESS table is served through TCRdb, limited to in-frame sequences with V and J called. Missing clones are a known gap in these copies; in checked studies unresolved V genes cover under half, and the rest lacks a known reason. The sample table lists fewer than 55,000 clones, about 80% of them with a count of one. Around 20% of the sample goes to the ten largest clones.

Sequences were derived from peripheral blood mononuclear cells (PBMCs), sampled before the fourth cycle of nivolumab. All receptors derive from a human donor with classical Hodgkin lymphoma.

This clone was observed a handful of times. This rearrangement joins TRBV9 to TRBJ2-1; 8 nucleotides line up with TRBD1. The germline CDR1 and CDR2 sequences are SGDLS and YYNGEE. This CDR3 comprises 17 residues. V lost 0 bases to trimming and J lost 5 bases; unmatched junction nucleotides: 10. The CDR3, as DNA: TGTGCCAGCAGCGTAGCTGCAGGGGGCAGCTTAAACAATGAGCAGTTCTTC. It encodes CASSVAAGGSLNNEQFF.

The chain links TRBV7-2 to TRBJ1-5; 7 bases align to TRBD1. The junction had 8 bases not matched to a gene; V was cut back by 5 bases and J by 7 bases. Germline V gene sequence: CDR1 SGHTA, CDR2 FQGNSA. The CDR3 is made up of 14 amino acids. CDR3 amino acids: CASSPRQGRQPQHF. The CDR3 DNA is TGTGCCAGCAGCCCAAGACAGGGACGGCAGCCCCAGCATTTT.

The chain links TRBV9 to TRBJ1-5, with 8 bases aligning to TRBD1. V shed 7 bases and J 6 bases; nucleotides not matched to a gene: 6. CDR1 SGDLS and CDR2 YYNGEE come from the germline V gene. This CDR3 has 13 amino acids. The CDR3 is CASGPGGSQPQHF. The DNA for the CDR3 is TGTGCCAGCGGTCCAGGGGGCAGTCAGCCCCAGCATTTT.

The genes are TRBV27 and TRBJ1-2; D call uncertain. Germline V gives CDR1 MNHEY, CDR2 SMNVEV (reference sequence). V gave up 6 bases and J gave up 8 bases, with 16 bases separating them. The CDR3 is 13 residues long. The DNA for the CDR3 is TGTGCCAGCAGGTCATTCGGGTTAGGGGGCTACACCTTC. Its translation: CASRSFGLGGYTF.

In this sample, this clone turned up once. The rearrangement joins TRBV7-9 to TRBJ2-1; D ambiguous. With 5 bases removed from V and 12 bases from J, the gap between germline ends came to 29 bases. Per germline, CDR1 SEHNR and CDR2 FQNEAQ (reference sequence). The CDR3 is made up of 17 amino acids. CDR3 bases: TGTGCCAGCAGCCCCCAGGCCAGAAGCGCCTACAATGGATGGCAGTTCTTC. Amino acids: CASSPQARSAYNGWQFF.

This rearrangement joins TRBV7-8 to TRBJ2-5; 14 bases fit TRBD2. The CDR3 contains 17 residues. Germline assignment: CDR1 SGHVS and CDR2 FQNEAQ. The ends lost 4 bases at V and 4 bases at J; junction bases unmatched: 8. The CDR3 DNA sequence: TGTGCCAGCAGCTCCGGACTAGCGGGGGGTAGGGCAGAGACCCAGTACTTC. It is translated as CASSSGLAGGRAETQYF. The entire variable domain, with the rest obtained from reference TRBV7-8 and TRBJ2-5, is as follows: GAGVSQSPRYKVAKRGQDVALRCDPISGHVSLFWYQQALGQGPEFLTYFQNEAQLDKSGLPSDRFFAERPEGSVSTLKIQRTQQEDSAVYLCASSSGLAGGRAETQYFGPGTRLLVL.

Only a few counts were recorded for this clone. The CDR3 DNA reads TGTGCCAGCAGCTCCGGAACAAGGAAGCAGTACTTC. This sequence encodes CASSSGTRKQYF. The J gene is TRBJ2-7, the V gene TRBV7-2, with D unresolved. The CDR3 runs 12 residues. The germline V and J ends were trimmed by 4 bases and 8 bases, with 12 bases remaining between them. The germline V gene has CDR1 SGHTA and CDR2 FQGNSA.

This chain joins TRBV4-1 and TRBJ1-1; maybe TRBD1 (6 bases). Trimming cost V 1 base and J 4 bases, with 13 bases left between them. Germline CDR1 reads MGHRA; CDR2 reads YSYEKL. This CDR3 comprises 15 residues. CDR3 bases: TGCGCCAGCAGCCAAGGTATGGACAGATCCACTGAAGCTTTCTTT. Its translation is CASSQGMDRSTEAFF.

The chain couples TRBV16 to TRBJ2-7; 7 nucleotides agree with TRBD1. J lost 2 bases, V lost 1 base, and 5 bases had no gene match. Germline CDR1 KGHSY, CDR2 FQNENV. CDR3 length equals 15 residues. The CDR3 DNA follows: TGTGCCAGCAGCCAATTGGGGGACAGAGCCTACGAGCAGTACTTC. Its translation is CASSQLGDRAYEQYF.

The table lists this clone with a few counts. The chain joins TRBV19 to TRBJ1-3; D might be TRBD1 (6 bases). Germline loops: CDR1 LNHDA, CDR2 SQIVND (reference sequence). CDR3 length equals 19 residues. Trimming took 4 bases from V and 0 from J, leaving 22 bases between them. CDR3 sequence reads: CASSTLLLLGQTSGNTIYF. Here the CDR3 DNA reads TGTGCCAGTAGTACCTTGCTCCTACTCGGACAGACCTCTGGAAACACCATATATTTT.

V usage is TRBV7-8 and J usage is TRBJ2-7; D is possibly TRBD1 (5 bases). The CDR3 totals 13 residues. Germline CDR1 is SGHVS and CDR2 is FQNEAQ. Trimming removed 6 bases from V and 0 bases from J, with 9 bases in between. The CDR3 loop is CASSFQGSYEQYF. CDR3 nucleotides: TGTGCCAGCAGTTTTCAGGGCTCCTACGAGCAGTACTTC.

The rearrangement uses TRBV19 and TRBJ1-3; 10 nucleotides agree with TRBD1. From germline, CDR1 is LNHDA and CDR2 SQIVND (reference sequence). V was pared by 6 bases and J by 0 bases, with 5 bases of the junction left unmatched. There are 16 residues in the CDR3. Written as DNA, the CDR3 is TGTGCCAGTAGATATCGGACAGGGGGCTCTGGAAACACCATATATTTT. This sequence encodes CASRYRTGGSGNTIYF.

This clone was observed a few times. V and J are TRBV27 and TRBJ1-3; D uncertain. CDR1 and CDR2 from the germline V gene are MNHEY and SMNVEV (reference sequence). The CDR3 sequence is 15 residues long. V lost 2 bases, J lost 0 bases, and 8 bases lay in between. The CDR3 protein is CASSLAVGSGNTIYF. CDR3 in DNA: TGTGCCAGCAGTTTAGCCGTAGGCTCTGGAAACACCATATATTTT.